These 28 T cell receptor beta chains came from one sample sequenced in a study of shared clonotypes between healthy human individuals. Sequenced by immunoSEQ multiplex PCR; TCRdb stores in-frame clones only, minus some. The repertoire holds approximately 2.5 million clones, around nine tenths seen once, with under 0.15% in the top ten. Sequenced sample: naive CD4+ T cells sorted from blood. As for subset: CD45RA+ positively selected. Receptor source: a man younger than 30 in good health.

CDR3 protein: CASSSLGAGANVLTF. The DNA for the CDR3 is TGTGCCAGCAGTTCACTCGGGGCTGGGGCCAACGTCCTGACTTTC. The chain employs TRBV28 and TRBJ2-6; the D gene is possibly TRBD2 (5 bases). The V gene lost 4 bases and the J gene lost 2 bases, with 9 bases spanning the gap. Germline CDR1 is MDHEN and CDR2 is SYDVKM. The length of the CDR3 is 15 residues.

The chain recombines TRBV11-2 with TRBJ2-5, with TRBD1 matching over 8 bases. Trimming cost V 3 bases and J 3 bases; bases outside gene matches: 9. Germline-derived CDR1 and CDR2 are SGHAT and FQNNGV. The CDR3 totals 16 residues. CDR3 region: CASSFNGRGQEETQYF. The CDR3 nucleotides are TGTGCCAGCAGCTTCAATGGCAGGGGGCAGGAAGAGACCCAGTACTTC.

V is TRBV12-5 and J is TRBJ2-2, with D possibly TRBD2 on 6 matching bases. The CDR3 sequence is 16 residues long. V lost 3 bases, J lost 0 bases, and 11 bases lay in between. In germline, CDR1 is LGHNT, CDR2 FRNRAP. CDR3 sequence: CASGFGAGSNTGELFF. CDR3 bases: TGTGCTAGTGGTTTCGGCGCGGGGTCGAACACCGGGGAGCTGTTTTTT. Variable domain in full (rest from reference TRBV12-5 and TRBJ2-2): DARVTQTPRHKVTEMGQEVTMRCQPILGHNTVFWYRQTMMQGLELLAYFRNRAPLDDSGMPKDRFSAEMPDATLATLKIQPSEPRDSAVYFCASGFGAGSNTGELFFGEGSRLTVL.

The chain employs TRBV5-5 and TRBJ2-4, with a tentative D call TRBD1 (6 bases). Trimming cost V 4 bases and J 1 base, with 9 bases left between them. From germline, CDR1 is SGHKS and CDR2 YYEKEE (reference sequence). CDR3 length: 14 amino acids. CDR3 in DNA: TGTGCCAGCAGCAACAGGGAGGCCAAAAACATTCAGTACTTC. Translated, it gives CASSNREAKNIQYF.

The gene calls are TRBV6-5 and TRBJ2-7; 9 nucleotides match TRBD1. CDR1 and CDR2 from the germline V gene are MNHEY and SVGAGI. V trimming: 7 bases; J trimming: 7 bases; junction bases outside the gene matches: 14. This CDR3 comprises 15 residues. The CDR3 DNA sequence: TGTGCCAGCAAGGGGGACAGGGCGGGCCGCGCGGAGCAGTACTTC. Encoded protein: CASKGDRAGRAEQYF.

V and J are TRBV7-2 and TRBJ2-3, with D possibly matching TRBD1 (5 bases). The CDR3 consists of 15 residues. Germline CDR1 is SGHTA and CDR2 is FQGNSA. V was cut by 2 bases and J by 1 base, with 10 bases left in between. CDR3 loop: CASSLRGMGTDTQYF. For the CDR3, the DNA is TGTGCCAGCAGCTTAAGGGGAATGGGCACAGATACGCAGTATTTT.

The chain links TRBV10-3 to TRBJ2-3; 12 nucleotides line up with TRBD2. This CDR3 has 16 residues. Germline V gene sequence: CDR1 ENHRY, CDR2 SYGVKD. V lost 3 bases to trimming and J lost 6 bases; unmatched junction nucleotides: 7. The CDR3 nucleotides read TGTGCCATCAGTGATTTACTAGCGGGGGGCTCGGATACGCAGTATTTT. This codes for CAISDLLAGGSDTQYF.

This clone was observed a few times. This may arise from a read error, as a much more abundant clone is one base away. Additional DNA sequences in this sample encode the identical CDR3. V is TRBV7-9 and J is TRBJ2-7; D unclear. Germline CDR1 reads SEHNR; CDR2 reads FQNEAQ (reference sequence). This CDR3 has 11 amino acids. Trimming stripped 1 base from V and 3 bases from J, with 1 base between. The CDR3 DNA is TGTGCCAGCAGCTTAGACTACGAGCAGTACTTC. Encoded protein: CASSLDYEQYF.

The V gene is TRBV7-8, the J gene TRBJ1-2; D gene uncertain. CDR3 size: 14 residues. Trimming cost V 5 bases and J 5 bases, with 15 bases left between them. Germline lookup yields CDR1 SGHVS and CDR2 FQNEAQ. As DNA, the CDR3 is TGTGCCAGCAGCCCACTCCCAGTTTTTTATGGCTACACCTTC. It translates to CASSPLPVFYGYTF.

As concerns this clone: At the DNA level, this CDR3 is encoded by other sequences in the same sample as well. The CDR3 reads CASSHSYEQYF. For the CDR3, the DNA is TGTGCCAGCAGCCACTCTTACGAGCAGTACTTC. The genes are TRBV7-2 and TRBJ2-7; D remains unclear. CDR3 length equals 11 residues. Germline V CDR1 and CDR2: SGHTA, FQGNSA. V lost 5 bases and J lost 4, with 6 bases in between.

The V gene is TRBV7-9, the J gene TRBJ2-2, with TRBD2 identical over 10 bases. The V and J ends lost 5 bases and 4 bases, in that order; junction bases with no gene match: 4. Germline V gene lookup returns CDR1 SEHNR and CDR2 FQNEAQ (reference sequence). This CDR3 comprises 15 residues. CDR3 protein: CASSRGLAVTGELFF. CDR3 DNA: TGTGCCAGCAGCCGAGGACTAGCGGTCACCGGGGAGCTGTTTTTT.

The chain links TRBV7-6 to TRBJ2-1; 8 bases agree with TRBD2. CDR1 SGHVS and CDR2 FNYEAQ come from the germline V gene. Trimming cost V 5 bases and J 9 bases; bases outside gene matches: 18. This CDR3 is built from 17 residues. The DNA for the CDR3 is TGTGCCAGCAGCCCCCCGGGGGGGGGAAGAGCCACATCTGAGCAGTTCTTC. This sequence encodes CASSPPGGGRATSEQFF.

This chain connects TRBV25-1 to TRBJ1-6, with TRBD1 identical over 7 bases. Trimming at V came to 2 bases and at J to 9 bases, leaving 10 bases not matched to a gene. Germline assignment: CDR1 MGHDK and CDR2 SYGVNS. The CDR3 is made up of 16 amino acids. CDR3 residues: CASSERTGTVSSPLHF. CDR3 nucleotides: TGTGCCAGCAGTGAACGCACCGGGACAGTGTCTTCACCCCTCCACTTT.

Comments on this clone: This same CDR3 is encoded by further DNA sequences in the sample. This chain joins TRBV7-9 and TRBJ2-3; D gene uncertain. In germline, CDR1 is SEHNR, CDR2 FQNEAQ (reference sequence). V lost 1 base, J lost 2 bases, and 7 bases lay in between. The CDR3 consists of 14 residues. The CDR3 loop is CASSLGLDTDTQYF. The CDR3 nucleotides are TGTGCCAGCAGCTTAGGGCTGGACACAGATACGCAGTATTTT.

The chain links TRBV6-5 to TRBJ2-3; D not resolved. Trimming stripped 2 bases from V and 0 bases from J, with 9 bases between. The CDR3 loop spans 15 amino acids. CDR1 and CDR2 (germline): MNHEY, SVGAGI. This chain's CDR3 is CASSYRTRSTDTQYF. The CDR3 nucleotides are TGTGCCAGCAGTTACCGGACGAGAAGCACAGATACGCAGTATTTT.

The V call is TRBV30, the J call TRBJ2-1, with 7 positions matching TRBD2. The V segment lost 3 bases and the J segment 0 bases; nucleotides outside the gene matches: 2. Germline-derived CDR1 and CDR2 are GTSNPN and SVGIG (reference sequence). This CDR3 has 14 residues. CDR3 in DNA: TGTGCCTGGAGGCGGACTAGCTCCTACAATGAGCAGTTCTTC. Protein: CAWRRTSSYNEQFF. Filled out from reference TRBV30 and TRBJ2-1, the complete variable domain reads SQTIHQWPATLVQPVGSPLSLECTVEGTSNPNLYWYRQAAGRGLQLLFYSVGIGQISSEVPQNLSASRPQDRQFILSSKKLLLSDSGFYLCAWRRTSSYNEQFFGPGTRLTVL.

The rearrangement joins TRBV27 to TRBJ2-7; either TRBD1 or TRBD2 may fit D (6 bases each). This CDR3 contains 16 residues. CDR1 and CDR2 (germline): MNHEY, SMNVEV (reference sequence). Deletions cut 6 bases from V and 5 bases from J, with 23 bases between. The CDR3 DNA sequence: TGTGCCAGCAGCCATTCCCCTACGGGGGCCCCACACGAGCAGTACTTC. Protein sequence: CASSHSPTGAPHEQYF.

The chain uses TRBV28 and TRBJ2-5, with 8 bases aligning to TRBD2. This CDR3 has 18 amino acids. Germline CDR1 MDHEN, CDR2 SYDVKM. The V and J ends lost 5 bases and 3 bases, in that order; junction bases with no gene match: 17. The CDR3 loop is CASSPSFNSGDLEETQYF. In DNA form, the CDR3 reads TGTGCCAGCAGTCCATCCTTTAATAGCGGGGACTTAGAAGAGACCCAGTACTTC.

J is TRBJ1-2 and V is TRBV19; possible D gene TRBD1, 5 bases. Germline V gene data show CDR1 as LNHDA and CDR2 as SQIVND (reference sequence). The CDR3 has 11 residues. Between the trimmed V and J ends, which lost 4 bases and 8 bases, there was a span of 8 bases. The DNA of the CDR3 is TGTGCCAGTAGTACAGGGTTCGGCTACACCTTC. As protein: CASSTGFGYTF.

The chain combines TRBV19 with TRBJ1-1, with 8 positions matching TRBD1. In germline, CDR1 is LNHDA, CDR2 SQIVND (reference sequence). CDR3 length: 14 residues. The ends lost 6 bases at V and 1 base at J; junction bases unmatched: 4. As DNA, the CDR3 is TGTGCCAGTAGGCCCGGGACAGGGAACACTGAAGCTTTCTTT. Translation gives CASRPGTGNTEAFF. Drawing the rest from reference TRBV19 and TRBJ1-1, the complete variable domain is DGGITQSPKYLFRKEGQNVTLSCEQNLNHDAMYWYRQDPGQGLRLIYYSQIVNDFQKGDIAEGYSVSREKKESFPLTVTSAQKNPTAFYLCASRPGTGNTEAFFGQGTRLTVV.

The chain employs TRBV30 and TRBJ1-5; D is perhaps TRBD1 (5 bases). V lost 2 bases, J lost 3 bases, and 8 bases lay in between. Germline values: CDR1 GTSNPN, CDR2 SVGIG (reference sequence). There are 13 residues in the CDR3. CDR3 DNA sequence: TGTGCCTGGAGTACGACAGACAATCAGCCCCAGCATTTT. Translation gives CAWSTTDNQPQHF.

This chain links TRBV5-1 with TRBJ2-1, with D unclear. Germline CDR1 SGHRS, CDR2 YFSETQ. With 3 bases removed from V and 4 bases from J, the gap between germline ends came to 23 bases. This CDR3 spans 18 amino acids. CDR3 residues: CASSYPLERAERYNEQFF. The CDR3, as DNA: TGCGCCAGCAGCTACCCCCTAGAGAGAGCAGAGAGATACAATGAGCAGTTCTTC.

This chain uses TRBV30 with TRBJ2-1; TRBD1 aligns across 7 bases. The CDR3 sequence is 13 residues long. Trimming at V came to 2 bases and at J to 5 bases, leaving 3 bases not matched to a gene. Germline CDR1 reads GTSNPN; CDR2 reads SVGIG (reference sequence). The CDR3 coding sequence is TGTGCCTGGAGTCGACAGGGACACAATGAGCAGTTCTTC. It yields the protein CAWSRQGHNEQFF.

The count of this clone is one. The V and J genes are TRBV6-6 and TRBJ1-4; no clear D. Germline assignment: CDR1 MNHNY and CDR2 SVGAGI (reference sequence). The CDR3 is made up of 14 amino acids. Trimming took off 6 bases at V and 0 bases at J, with 8 bases between the two ends. CDR3 sequence (DNA): TGTGCCAGCAGCCCCACTGCAACTAATGAAAAACTGTTTTTT. This sequence encodes CASSPTATNEKLFF.

The chain uses TRBV28 and TRBJ1-5; TRBD1 agrees at 7 bases. This CDR3 is built from 15 residues. After removal of 6 bases from V and 4 bases from J, the junction contained 9 bases not matched to a gene. Germline V gene lookup returns CDR1 MDHEN and CDR2 SYDVKM. CDR3 amino acids: CASRRTIRGNQPQHF. CDR3 nucleotides: TGTGCCAGCAGGCGGACCATCAGGGGGAATCAGCCCCAGCATTTT.

The J gene is TRBJ2-7, the V gene TRBV7-9; D remains unclear. This CDR3 region has 14 residues. The ends were cut back, 1 base at V and 2 bases at J, with 9 bases in the middle. The V gene's germline CDR1 is SEHNR and CDR2 FQNEAQ (reference sequence). CDR3 bases: TGTGCCAGCAGCTTAGATAGGCTGGCCTACGAGCAGTACTTC. Protein: CASSLDRLAYEQYF.

The chain joins TRBV27 to TRBJ2-7; weak D call: TRBD2 (6 bases). CDR3 length: 15 residues. Per the germline V gene, CDR1 is MNHEY and CDR2 is SMNVEV (reference sequence). Trimming took 0 bases from V and 4 from J, leaving 13 bases between them. The CDR3: CASSLSGGTGYEQYF. The CDR3, as DNA: TGTGCCAGCAGTTTATCCGGGGGAACGGGGTACGAGCAGTACTTC.

The genes are TRBV10-2 and TRBJ2-3; D call uncertain. This CDR3 has 14 residues. The ends were cut back, 2 bases at V and 2 bases at J, with 8 bases in the middle. Germline V lookup: CDR1 WSHSY, CDR2 SAAADI. CDR3 in amino acids: CASSEGVYTDTQYF. CDR3 sequence (DNA): TGCGCCAGCAGTGAGGGGGTCTACACAGATACGCAGTATTTT.